These 30 T cell receptor beta chains came from one sample sequenced in a study of blood T cell repertoires in COVID-19. Clones were sequenced by immunoSEQ multiplex PCR, and TCRdb holds only the in-frame ones, with some missing. This table has under 250,000 clones, roughly 87% appearing once. Sequencing was performed on PBMCs or T cells enriched from blood (not recorded which). These receptors were obtained from a young woman with acute COVID-19.

This chain joins TRBV19 and TRBJ1-1; a weak D match, TRBD1 (5 bases). Looked up from germline, CDR1 is LNHDA and CDR2 is SQIVND (reference sequence). The V end was cut by 5 bases, the J end by 1 base, with 11 bases between. This CDR3 is 14 amino acids long. CDR3 nucleotide sequence: TGTGCCAGTAGTTCAGGACAACCGAACACTGAAGCTTTCTTT. Its translation: CASSSGQPNTEAFF.

This rearrangement joins TRBV29-1 to TRBJ1-1; D is uncertain. The CDR3 contains 13 residues. Germline CDR1 is SQVTM and CDR2 is ANQGSEA. V gave up 5 bases and J gave up 0 bases, with 10 bases separating them. The CDR3 nucleotides read TGCAGCGTTTTTCGGGGTTTGAACACTGAAGCTTTCTTT. As protein: CSVFRGLNTEAFF.

The chain links TRBV6-1 to TRBJ1-1; 7 bases map to TRBD1. The CDR3 sequence is 14 residues long. V shed 2 bases and J 3 bases; nucleotides not matched to a gene: 3. Germline CDR1 is MNHNS and CDR2 is SASEGT. The DNA of the CDR3 is TGTGCCAGCAGTGAACCCGGGACAGACACTGAAGCTTTCTTT. Its protein product is CASSEPGTDTEAFF.

CDR3 sequence (DNA): TGTGCCAGCAGCGCGGGAGGTTCCAATGAGCAGTTCTTC. Its protein is CASSAGGSNEQFF. The chain employs TRBV11-2 and TRBJ2-1; TRBD2 matches 8 bases. Germline V CDR1 and CDR2: SGHAT, FQNNGV. V was pared by 5 bases and J by 6 bases, with 3 bases of the junction left unmatched. This CDR3 has 13 residues.

The rearrangement joins TRBV7-9 to TRBJ2-2; 11 nucleotides agree with TRBD1. CDR3 length: 15 amino acids. Germline V gene data show CDR1 as SEHNR and CDR2 as FQNEAQ (reference sequence). V dropped 6 bases and J dropped 4; count of bases not matched to a gene: 4. The CDR3 DNA reads TGTGCCAGCAGTTCCGGGACAGGGGGCACCGGGGAGCTGTTTTTT. It is translated as CASSSGTGGTGELFF.

This sequence joins TRBV29-1 and TRBJ2-3; TRBD2 is a possible D gene (6 bases). Germline V gene sequence: CDR1 SQVTM, CDR2 ANQGSEA. The CDR3 is 13 residues long. V gave up 7 bases and J gave up 4 bases, with 15 bases separating them. The CDR3 DNA sequence: TGCAGCGCCGCCAGATCGGGGGCAGATACGCAGTATTTT. It specifies CSAARSGADTQYF.

The rearrangement links TRBV20-1 to TRBJ1-4; 8 nucleotides agree with TRBD1. The CDR3 sequence is 10 residues long. V trimming: 6 bases; J trimming: 11 bases; junction bases outside the gene matches: 2. Germline values: CDR1 DFQATT, CDR2 SNEGSKA (reference sequence). CDR3: CSADREKLFF. DNA of the CDR3: TGCAGTGCGGACAGGGAGAAACTGTTTTTT.

This clone came up once. The rearrangement links TRBV5-5 to TRBJ2-5, with TRBD1 matching 7 bases. The CDR3 runs to 15 residues. CDR1 is SGHKS and CDR2 is YYEKEE in the germline V gene (reference sequence). The J segment lost 2 bases and the V segment lost 0 bases, leaving 4 bases of the junction unmatched. The CDR3 sequence: CASSLDPGQQETQYF. CDR3 bases: TGTGCCAGCAGCTTGGACCCGGGACAGCAAGAGACCCAGTACTTC.

CDR3 nucleotides: TGTGCCAGCAGCTCCGGACTAGCGGGGGGTCTGTTAGCCTACAATGAGCAGTTCTTC. This sequence encodes CASSSGLAGGLLAYNEQFF. This chain connects TRBV11-2 to TRBJ2-1; 14 nucleotides agree with TRBD2. The V gene end was trimmed by 4 bases and the J gene end by 2 bases; junction bases not matched to a gene: 10. The length of the CDR3 is 19 residues. Germline CDR1 reads SGHAT; CDR2 reads FQNNGV.

The rearrangement links TRBV2 to TRBJ2-7, with D possibly matching TRBD1 (6 bases). In germline, CDR1 is SNHLY, CDR2 FYNNEI. CDR3 length equals 14 residues. Trimming cost V 5 bases and J 4 bases, with 15 bases left between them. CDR3 protein: CASSYPRDTYEQYF. CDR3 nucleotide sequence: TGTGCCAGCAGTTACCCCCGGGACACGTACGAGCAGTACTTC.

This clone has only a few counts. V and J are TRBV7-9 and TRBJ2-3, with TRBD1 matching over 7 bases. The germline V gene has CDR1 SEHNR and CDR2 FQNEAQ (reference sequence). V lost 0 bases, J lost 2 bases, and 2 bases stayed unmatched. The CDR3 is made up of 15 amino acids. CDR3 bases: TGTGCCAGCAGCTTAGCAACAGGGGACACAGATACGCAGTATTTT. Translation: CASSLATGDTDTQYF.

The rearrangement joins TRBV27 to TRBJ1-5, with a weak D call TRBD1 (5 bases). The germline V and J ends were trimmed by 4 bases and 1 base, with 8 bases remaining between them. There are 14 residues in the CDR3. Germline V gene data show CDR1 as MNHEY and CDR2 as SMNVEV (reference sequence). The CDR3 region has the DNA TGTGCCAGCAGTTACAGGAGCAGCAATCAGCCCCAGCATTTT. Protein sequence: CASSYRSSNQPQHF.

The CDR3 is CASSIDGSSGNTIYF. The CDR3 DNA reads TGTGCCAGTAGTATAGATGGCAGCTCTGGAAACACCATATATTTT. This rearrangement joins TRBV19 to TRBJ1-3; unclear D gene. The CDR3 has 15 amino acids. CDR1 is LNHDA, CDR2 SQIVND, per germline (reference sequence). Trimming removed 0 bases from V and 0 bases from J, with 6 bases in between.

J is TRBJ2-7 and V is TRBV19; TRBD1 aligns across 8 bases. The V and J ends lost 8 bases and 3 bases, in that order; junction bases with no gene match: 12. CDR1 LNHDA and CDR2 SQIVND come from the germline V gene (reference sequence). The CDR3 contains 15 residues. The CDR3 coding sequence is TGTGCCAGTTCTACAGGACAGGGTTTTCTCTACGAGCAGTACTTC. This gives the protein CASSTGQGFLYEQYF.

This chain uses TRBV27 with TRBJ1-2; the D is unclear. V lost 11 bases to trimming and J lost 3 bases, with 13 bases between them. CDR3 length: 12 residues. The V gene's germline CDR1 is MNHEY and CDR2 SMNVEV (reference sequence). The CDR3 loop is CAGNSVDYGYTF. The CDR3 DNA is TGTGCCGGCAACAGTGTCGACTATGGCTACACCTTC.

This clone has only a few counts. The chain uses TRBV7-8 and TRBJ1-4; TRBD1 might be the D (6 bases). Germline V CDR1 and CDR2: SGHVS, FQNEAQ. V was trimmed by 2 bases and J by 7 bases, leaving 11 bases between them. The CDR3 spans 14 residues. The CDR3 reads CASSLIPGAEKLFF. The CDR3 region has the DNA TGTGCCAGCAGCTTAATCCCAGGGGCTGAAAAACTGTTTTTT.

The CDR3 loop is CASSEVEGAGGSYGYTF. In DNA form, the CDR3 reads TGTGCCAGCAGTGAAGTTGAGGGGGCAGGGGGCAGTTATGGCTACACCTTC. The J gene is TRBJ1-2, the V gene TRBV6-1; 8 bases fit TRBD1. Germline trimming cut 1 base from V and 5 bases from J; bases unmatched to any gene: 12. Germline assignment: CDR1 MNHNS and CDR2 SASEGT. The CDR3 covers 17 residues.

The rearrangement joins TRBV2 to TRBJ1-4; maybe TRBD1 (6 bases). Germline V gives CDR1 SNHLY, CDR2 FYNNEI. This CDR3 spans 15 amino acids. V was cut by 6 bases and J by 0 bases, with 11 bases left in between. CDR3 sequence (DNA): TGTGCCAGCAGGGTGGACAGTTCAACTAATGAAAAACTGTTTTTT. The encoded protein is CASRVDSSTNEKLFF. Together with reference TRBV2 and TRBJ1-4, the CDR3 gives the full variable domain: EPEVTQTPSHQVTQMGQEVILRCVPISNHLYFYWYRQILGQKVEFLVSFYNNEISEKSEIFDDQFSVERPDGSNFTLKIRSTKLEDSAMYFCASRVDSSTNEKLFFGSGTQLSVL.

The chain recombines TRBV9 with TRBJ2-3, with D tentatively TRBD2 (6 bases). Trimming removed 0 bases at V and 6 bases at J, with 17 bases between. This CDR3 spans 16 amino acids. Per germline, CDR1 SGDLS and CDR2 YYNGEE. CDR3 nucleotide sequence: TGTGCCAGCAGCGTAGCAACGTCTAGCGAGTGGGATACGCAGTATTTT. It yields the protein CASSVATSSEWDTQYF.

This clone has just a few counts. This sequence joins TRBV10-3 and TRBJ1-1; TRBD1 agrees at 8 bases. With 7 bases clipped from V and 2 bases from J, the junction kept 3 bases outside the gene matches. Germline V gene sequence: CDR1 ENHRY, CDR2 SYGVKD. The CDR3 is 13 amino acids. The CDR3: CAIIGTGNTEAFF. The DNA of the CDR3 is TGTGCCATCATCGGGACAGGCAACACTGAAGCTTTCTTT.

This clone was detected once. This chain links TRBV6-5 with TRBJ1-2; D ambiguous. This CDR3 spans 13 amino acids. Per the germline V gene, CDR1 is MNHEY and CDR2 is SVGAGI. The V end lost 6 bases, the J end lost 2 bases, and 10 bases lay between the germline ends. The CDR3 protein is CASRETMNYGYTF. The DNA for the CDR3 is TGTGCCAGCAGAGAGACTATGAACTATGGCTACACCTTC.

This chain uses TRBV10-1 with TRBJ2-3, with unresolved D. The CDR3 is 13 residues long. V dropped 4 bases and J dropped 3 bases, with 8 bases sitting between them. CDR1 WNHNN and CDR2 SYGVQD come from the germline V gene (reference sequence). The CDR3 region has the DNA TGCGCCAGCAGTGGAGAGTATACAGATACGCAGTATTTT. Its translation: CASSGEYTDTQYF.

The chain links TRBV7-2 to TRBJ1-5, with D unresolved. Germline values: CDR1 SGHTA, CDR2 FQGNSA. The CDR3 runs 13 residues. V shed 1 base and J shed 6 bases, with 7 bases lying between them. For the CDR3, the DNA is TGTGCCAGCAGCTTAGGGGCCAGTCAGCCCCAGCATTTT. Translated, it gives CASSLGASQPQHF.

The chain links TRBV7-9 to TRBJ2-5, with 8 bases fitting TRBD2. V lost 1 base to trimming and J lost 3 bases; unmatched junction nucleotides: 4. Germline V gene lookup returns CDR1 SEHNR and CDR2 FQNEAQ (reference sequence). CDR3 length: 15 amino acids. In DNA form, the CDR3 reads TGTGCCAGCAGCTTAGAGGGGGGACTAGAAGAGACCCAGTACTTC. This codes for CASSLEGGLEETQYF.

This clone was detected a few times. The chain joins TRBV6-1 to TRBJ1-6, with D possibly matching TRBD1 (6 bases). V was shortened by 2 bases and J by 4 bases, with 12 bases between the two germline ends. CDR1 MNHNS and CDR2 SASEGT come from the germline V gene. CDR3 length: 16 amino acids. The CDR3 coding sequence is TGTGCCAGCAGTGAATGGCCTCAGGGGTATAATTCACCCCTCCACTTT. Protein: CASSEWPQGYNSPLHF.

The V and J genes are TRBV5-4 and TRBJ2-1; 8 positions match TRBD2. This CDR3 has 14 residues. V gave up 6 bases and J gave up 8 bases; unmatched junction bases: 10. Germline CDR1 SGHNT, CDR2 YYREEE (reference sequence). CDR3: CASIPSGGGDEQFF. CDR3 in DNA: TGTGCCAGCATCCCGAGCGGGGGAGGTGATGAGCAGTTCTTC.

There are a few counts of this clone. This rearrangement joins TRBV4-1 to TRBJ1-2; 7 bases agree with TRBD1. Germline V gene data show CDR1 as MGHRA and CDR2 as YSYEKL. Unmatched junction bases numbered 8, after V lost 3 bases and J lost 4 bases. This CDR3 contains 15 residues. The CDR3 DNA reads TGCGCCAGCAGCCATATGGGCAGGGGGGCCTATGGCTACACCTTC. Translation gives CASSHMGRGAYGYTF.

This clone was detected only a few times. The chain uses TRBV18 and TRBJ2-7; possibly TRBD1 for D (6 bases). With 6 bases removed from V and 2 bases from J, the gap between germline ends came to 14 bases. Looked up from germline, CDR1 is KGHSH and CDR2 is LQKENI. This CDR3 has 14 residues. DNA for the CDR3: TGTGCCAGCTCCCTAGGACAGACCACCTACGAGCAGTACTTC. This translates into CASSLGQTTYEQYF.

This clone was detected ten times or more. The chain couples TRBV14 to TRBJ1-1; D gene uncertain. CDR1 and CDR2 from the germline V gene are SGHDN and FVKESK. The CDR3 has 13 amino acids. V lost 4 bases to trimming and J lost 2 bases, with 8 bases between them. CDR3 nucleotides: TGTGCCAGCAGCCCTTTCAGAAACACTGAAGCTTTCTTT. It is translated as CASSPFRNTEAFF.

V and J are TRBV24-1 and TRBJ2-4, with TRBD2 as a possible D gene (6 bases). The CDR3 has 15 amino acids. Germline V gene sequence: CDR1 KGHDR, CDR2 SFDVKD. V dropped 3 bases and J dropped 6 bases, with 14 bases sitting between them. The CDR3 region is CATSDPRDGGNIQYF. For the CDR3, the DNA is TGTGCCACCAGTGATCCTCGGGACGGGGGAAACATTCAGTACTTC.